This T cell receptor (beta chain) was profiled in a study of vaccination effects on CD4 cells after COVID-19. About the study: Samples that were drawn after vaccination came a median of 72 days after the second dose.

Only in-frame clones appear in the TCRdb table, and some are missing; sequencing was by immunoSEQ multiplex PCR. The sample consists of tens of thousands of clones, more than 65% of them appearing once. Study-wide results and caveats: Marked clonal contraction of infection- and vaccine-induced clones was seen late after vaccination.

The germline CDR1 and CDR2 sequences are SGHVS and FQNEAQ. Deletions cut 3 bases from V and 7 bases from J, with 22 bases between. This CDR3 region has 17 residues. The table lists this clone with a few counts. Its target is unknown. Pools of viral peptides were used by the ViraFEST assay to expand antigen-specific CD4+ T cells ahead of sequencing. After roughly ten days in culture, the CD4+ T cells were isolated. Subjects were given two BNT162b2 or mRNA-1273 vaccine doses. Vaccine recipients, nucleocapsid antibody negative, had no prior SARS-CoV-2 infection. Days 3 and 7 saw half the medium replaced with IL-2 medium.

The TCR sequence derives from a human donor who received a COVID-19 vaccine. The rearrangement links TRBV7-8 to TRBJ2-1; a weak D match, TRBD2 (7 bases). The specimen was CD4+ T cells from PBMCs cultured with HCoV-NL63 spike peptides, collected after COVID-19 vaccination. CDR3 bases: TGTGCCAGCAGCTTTCGGAGGATGGGGGGGGCGAGGAATGAGCAGTTCTTC. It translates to CASSFRRMGGARNEQFF.